These 27 T cell receptor beta chains share one sample of origin, sequenced in a study of blood T cell repertoires in COVID-19. Sequencing was performed with immunoSEQ multiplex PCR; in TCRdb, only in-frame clones are kept and a portion is missing. The data contain about 45,000 clones, roughly 90% of them singletons. Specimen: peripheral blood. The receptors shown here come from a human donor in a cohort sampled during active COVID-19.

This clone was detected once. The rearrangement links TRBV19 to TRBJ2-7, with D unclear. The germline V gene has CDR1 LNHDA and CDR2 SQIVND (reference sequence). V lost 6 bases to trimming and J lost 2 bases, with 14 bases between them. This CDR3 comprises 14 residues. CDR3 nucleotides: TGTGCCAGTAGCCCTCAATGGGCCACCTACGAGCAGTACTTC. Residues: CASSPQWATYEQYF. The variable domain in full, completed from reference TRBV19 and TRBJ2-7, reads DGGITQSPKYLFRKEGQNVTLSCEQNLNHDAMYWYRQDPGQGLRLIYYSQIVNDFQKGDIAEGYSVSREKKESFPLTVTSAQKNPTAFYLCASSPQWATYEQYFGPGTRLTVT.

The chain uses TRBV4-1 and TRBJ2-2; 7 bases are a match to TRBD2. The germline gives CDR1 MGHRA, CDR2 YSYEKL. The CDR3 runs to 15 residues. Trimming took 2 bases from V and 4 from J; bases not matched to a gene: 4. The CDR3 reads CASSQLAGVTGELFF. The CDR3 region has the DNA TGCGCCAGCAGCCAACTTGCGGGGGTCACCGGGGAGCTGTTTTTT.

The chain uses TRBV10-3 and TRBJ1-3; 10 positions agree with TRBD1. From germline, CDR1 is ENHRY and CDR2 SYGVKD. The CDR3 extends over 16 amino acids. Trimming cost V 2 bases and J 4 bases; bases outside gene matches: 5. CDR3 residues: CAISELGTGAGNTIYF. The CDR3 DNA is TGTGCCATCAGTGAGCTTGGGACAGGGGCGGGAAACACCATATATTTT.

This chain joins TRBV6-7 and TRBJ2-7; 7 bases match TRBD1. TRBV6-7 is an ORF, and what it does is uncertain. Trimming at V came to 2 bases and at J to 7 bases, leaving 11 bases not matched to a gene. The CDR3 has 15 amino acids. Written as DNA, the CDR3 is TGTGCCAGCAGTTACACCGGGACAGACCCGAGGGAGCAGTACTTC. Translating gives CASSYTGTDPREQYF.

This clone has a handful of counts. CDR3 protein: CASSYSSSGGNTGELFF. CDR3 sequence (DNA): TGCGCCAGCAGCTACTCCTCTAGCGGGGGTAACACCGGGGAGCTGTTTTTT. This chain links TRBV5-1 with TRBJ2-2, with 10 bases identical to TRBD2. Germline V gene lookup returns CDR1 SGHRS and CDR2 YFSETQ. The CDR3 is made up of 17 amino acids. The V gene end was trimmed by 3 bases and the J gene end by 2 bases; junction bases not matched to a gene: 7.

V and J are TRBV5-6 and TRBJ1-1; TRBD1 might be the D (6 bases). CDR1 is SGHDT, CDR2 YYEEEE, per germline. The CDR3 is 13 amino acids. V dropped 7 bases and J dropped 5 bases, with 15 bases sitting between them. CDR3 amino acids: CASGEGGRTEAFF. The CDR3 coding sequence is TGTGCCAGCGGAGAAGGGGGAAGAACTGAAGCTTTCTTT.

Only a few counts were recorded for this clone. This chain uses TRBV29-1 with TRBJ2-7; 7 bases align to TRBD1. This CDR3 region has 11 residues. Germline values: CDR1 SQVTM, CDR2 ANQGSEA. Trimming removed 7 bases from V and 6 bases from J; junction bases left unmatched: 6. CDR3 bases: TGCAGCGGGGCACAGGGGCCCGAGCAGTACTTC. Translating it yields CSGAQGPEQYF.

The rearrangement uses TRBV6-4 and TRBJ1-2, with D possibly TRBD1 on 6 matching bases. Germline assignment: CDR1 MRHNA and CDR2 SNTAGT. This CDR3 has 14 amino acids. Trimming removed 4 bases from V and 5 bases from J, with 14 bases in between. This CDR3 reads CASSVSDSSYGYTF. CDR3 nucleotides: TGTGCCAGCAGTGTATCGGACAGTTCTTATGGCTACACCTTC.

The chain links TRBV3-1 (or the pseudogene TRBV3-2) to TRBJ1-4, with D tentatively TRBD1 (6 bases). Germline assignment: CDR1 LGHDT and CDR2 YNNKEL (reference sequence). The CDR3 extends over 16 amino acids. V was shortened by 4 bases and J by 7 bases, with 19 bases between the two germline ends. CDR3 nucleotide sequence: TGTGCCAGCAGCCCTCTTCGACAGGCCTCAGGTGAAAAACTGTTTTTT. It translates to CASSPLRQASGEKLFF.

This clone is medium-sized (0.01 to 0.1%). The chain has TRBV2 and TRBJ2-1; 9 bases are shared with TRBD2. This CDR3 spans 16 amino acids. Germline CDR1 SNHLY, CDR2 FYNNEI. The V and J ends lost 2 bases and 3 bases, in that order; junction bases with no gene match: 5. The CDR3 DNA sequence: TGTGCCAGCAGTGAATCCAGCGGGGGGTTCTACAATGAGCAGTTCTTC. It encodes CASSESSGGFYNEQFF.

The chain is built from TRBV3-1 (or the pseudogene TRBV3-2) and TRBJ2-7; D is unclear. The CDR3 has 13 amino acids. Trimming stripped 4 bases from V and 1 base from J, with 8 bases between. The germline V gene has CDR1 LGHDT and CDR2 YNNKEL (reference sequence). CDR3 in amino acids: CASSRAQSYEQYF. The CDR3 bases are TGTGCCAGCAGCCGAGCCCAATCCTACGAGCAGTACTTC.

V gene TRBV11-2 combines with J gene TRBJ2-2; 8 bases align to TRBD2. J gave up 3 bases and V 6 bases, and 6 bases lay outside the gene matches. CDR3 length equals 15 residues. The germline gives CDR1 SGHAT, CDR2 FQNNGV. The chain's CDR3 is CASRAPGLDTGELFF. CDR3 nucleotide sequence: TGTGCCAGCAGAGCTCCGGGACTAGACACCGGGGAGCTGTTTTTT.

The chain is built from TRBV27 and TRBJ2-1; 8 bases are a match to TRBD2. V lost 3 bases, J lost 2 bases, and 12 bases stayed unmatched. Per germline, CDR1 MNHEY and CDR2 SMNVEV (reference sequence). The CDR3 runs 18 residues. The chain's CDR3 is CASSFTAGGGMTYNEQFF. Written as DNA, the CDR3 is TGTGCCAGCAGTTTCACCGCCGGGGGGGGGATGACCTACAATGAGCAGTTCTTC.

The chain links TRBV5-4 to TRBJ2-4, with TRBD2 as a possible D gene (6 bases). Deletions cut 4 bases from V and 9 bases from J, with 20 bases between. Germline assignment: CDR1 SGHNT and CDR2 YYREEE (reference sequence). CDR3 size: 15 residues. The CDR3 bases are TGTGCCAGCAGCGCGGGACCCTCACTGGAAAGCATTCAGTACTTC. Translation: CASSAGPSLESIQYF. The full variable domain, rest sourced from reference TRBV5-4 and TRBJ2-4, is ETGVTQSPTHLIKTRGQQVTLRCSSQSGHNTVSWYQQALGQGPQFIFQYYREEENGRGNFPPRFSGLQFPNYSSELNVNALELDDSALYLCASSAGPSLESIQYFGAGTRLSVL.

V gene TRBV7-9 combines with J gene TRBJ2-5; TRBD2 might be the D (6 bases). With 2 bases removed from V and 5 bases from J, the gap between germline ends came to 15 bases. This CDR3 region has 15 residues. Germline values: CDR1 SEHNR, CDR2 FQNEAQ (reference sequence). The CDR3 DNA reads as TGTGCCAGCAGCTTACAGGAGGGGCGAGGCGAGACCCAGTACTTC. Encoded protein: CASSLQEGRGETQYF.

The chain combines TRBV14 with TRBJ1-3; TRBD1 aligns across 7 bases. The length of the CDR3 is 19 residues. With V trimmed by 4 bases and J by 0 bases, 15 bases remained unmatched. Germline V gene data show CDR1 as SGHDN and CDR2 as FVKESK. DNA of the CDR3: TGTGCCAGCAGCCGAATACAGGGGACCCTTTTAAGCTCTGGAAACACCATATATTTT. Translated: CASSRIQGTLLSSGNTIYF.

The V call is TRBV18, the J call TRBJ2-5, with 9 bases fitting TRBD2. V lost 2 bases and J lost 5; bases outside the gene matches: 9. In germline, CDR1 is KGHSH, CDR2 LQKENI. The CDR3 loop spans 16 amino acids. The CDR3 is CASSPITGTSLETQYF. CDR3 nucleotides: TGTGCCAGCTCACCAATTACCGGGACTAGCCTTGAGACCCAGTACTTC.

The chain combines TRBV4-1 with TRBJ1-6, with TRBD1 matching 7 bases. The CDR3 runs to 15 residues. Germline CDR1 is MGHRA and CDR2 is YSYEKL. The V and J ends lost 5 bases and 8 bases, in that order; junction bases with no gene match: 9. CDR3 residues: CASSDGGTADSPLHF. CDR3 DNA sequence: TGCGCCAGCAGCGACGGAGGGACAGCGGATTCACCCCTCCACTTT.

CDR3 coding DNA: TGTGCCAGCTCACCCCAGGGGCGTTGGAACACTGAAGCTTTCTTT. Protein: CASSPQGRWNTEAFF. This chain links TRBV18 with TRBJ1-1; TRBD1 is a possible D gene (6 bases). CDR1 is KGHSH, CDR2 LQKENI, per germline. Trimming pared 3 bases from V and 1 base from J, leaving 12 bases between. CDR3 size: 15 residues. Complete variable domain (other parts from reference TRBV18 and TRBJ1-1): NAGVMQNPRHLVRRRGQEARLRCSPMKGHSHVYWYRQLPEEGLKFMVYLQKENIIDESGMPKERFSAEFPKEGPSILRIQQVVRGDSAAYFCASSPQGRWNTEAFFGQGTRLTVV.

The V call is TRBV20-1, the J call TRBJ1-2, with D uncertain. This CDR3 has 11 residues. The germline gives CDR1 DFQATT, CDR2 SNEGSKA (reference sequence). Trimming removed 6 bases from V and 1 base from J, with 6 bases in between. CDR3 in amino acids: CSAGINYGYTF. For the CDR3, the DNA is TGCAGTGCCGGGATTAACTATGGCTACACCTTC.

The chain uses TRBV21-1 and TRBJ2-1; the table's D call, TRBD2, has no DNA check behind it. TRBV21-1 is classified as a pseudogene. This CDR3 is 16 amino acids long. CDR3 amino acids: CASSIGSDRTGNEQFF. CDR3 in DNA: TGTGCCAGCTCTATTGGTTCGGACCGTACGGGGAATGAGCAGTTCTTC.

The V and J genes are TRBV5-1 and TRBJ2-2, with TRBD1 as a possible D gene (5 bases). Germline CDR1 is SGHRS and CDR2 is YFSETQ. Trimming removed 2 bases at V and 0 bases at J, with 8 bases between. The CDR3 length is 15 residues. CDR3 sequence (DNA): TGCGCCAGCAGCTTTAGACAGTCGAACACCGGGGAGCTGTTTTTT. It specifies CASSFRQSNTGELFF.

The chain joins TRBV5-1 to TRBJ1-1; TRBD1 aligns across 7 bases. J was trimmed by 2 bases and V by 2 bases; bases with no gene match: 9. Looked up from germline, CDR1 is SGHRS and CDR2 is YFSETQ. The CDR3 is 16 residues long. The CDR3 loop reads CASSFIRQGINTEAFF. The CDR3 DNA follows: TGCGCCAGCAGCTTTATAAGACAGGGAATTAACACTGAAGCTTTCTTT.

The rearrangement links TRBV27 to TRBJ2-7; 7 nucleotides agree with TRBD1. The V and J ends lost 6 bases and 2 bases, in that order; junction bases with no gene match: 4. Germline CDR1 MNHEY, CDR2 SMNVEV (reference sequence). CDR3 length: 13 amino acids. In DNA, the CDR3 is TGTGCCAGCAGACCGGGACAGCCCTACGAGCAGTACTTC. Its protein product is CASRPGQPYEQYF.

V gene TRBV29-1 combines with J gene TRBJ2-7; a weak D match, TRBD1 (6 bases). This CDR3 contains 14 residues. The germline V gene encodes CDR1 SQVTM and CDR2 ANQGSEA. Trimming cost V 7 bases and J 2 bases, with 18 bases left between them. CDR3 amino acids: CSGLGAWPAYEQYF. DNA of the CDR3: TGCAGCGGCCTGGGGGCGTGGCCGGCCTACGAGCAGTACTTC.

CDR3 nucleotide sequence: TGTGCCAGCAGCTTCAGGTCAGGTGACGAGCAGTACTTC. It translates to CASSFRSGDEQYF. This rearrangement joins TRBV11-3 to TRBJ2-7; no reliable D call. The V end was cut by 3 bases, the J end by 5 bases, with 11 bases between. Germline V CDR1 and CDR2: SGHNT, YENEEA. The CDR3 contains 13 residues.

The chain uses TRBV3-1 (or the pseudogene TRBV3-2) and TRBJ2-1; 10 bases line up with TRBD2. The CDR3 sequence is 15 residues long. Per germline, CDR1 LGHDT and CDR2 YNNKEL (reference sequence). V lost 0 bases, J lost 11 bases, and 7 bases stayed unmatched. The CDR3 coding sequence is TGTGCCAGCAGCCAAGATTCTAGCGGGGGTGTTAAGCAGTTCTTC. This sequence encodes CASSQDSSGGVKQFF.